A single sample is the source of the 22 T cell receptor beta chains below, sequenced in a study of cytomegalovirus exposure and HLA in healthy donors. The protocol was immunoSEQ multiplex PCR, while the TCRdb copy is restricted to in-frame clones and leaves out a portion. The sample holds 120,000 or so clones; more than 75% are singletons and the top ten take 2.1%. The sample was PBMCs. Receptors originate from a woman aged 25 to 45 in good health and CMV-seronegative.

The table lists this clone with a count of one. This chain links TRBV27 with TRBJ1-1; TRBD1 might be the D (5 bases). Germline assignment: CDR1 MNHEY and CDR2 SMNVEV (reference sequence). Between the trimmed V and J ends, which lost 2 bases and 10 bases, there was a span of 23 bases. The CDR3 covers 16 residues. CDR3 DNA sequence: TGTGCCAGCAGTTTAAATGCCGGAGGGACGGCCTCGGGAGCTTTCTTT. Amino acid sequence: CASSLNAGGTASGAFF.

The sample holds one count of this clone. The genes are TRBV6-5 and TRBJ1-1; TRBD1 aligns across 10 bases. The length of the CDR3 is 13 residues. Germline V gene sequence: CDR1 MNHEY, CDR2 SVGAGI. V was clipped by 6 bases and J by 4 bases; unmatched bases: 2. CDR3 in DNA: TGTGCCAGCAGCGGACAGGGGGTCACTGAAGCTTTCTTT. Protein: CASSGQGVTEAFF.

V usage is TRBV28 and J usage is TRBJ2-2, with 8 bases identical to TRBD2. The CDR3 spans 16 residues. Germline V gene lookup returns CDR1 MDHEN and CDR2 SYDVKM. The ends lost 5 bases at V and 1 base at J; junction bases unmatched: 6. For the CDR3, the DNA is TGTGCCAGCAGTGACCACGGGAGGGGGAACACCGGGGAGCTGTTTTTT. This gives the protein CASSDHGRGNTGELFF.

V usage is TRBV4-1 and J usage is TRBJ2-3; TRBD2 might be the D (6 bases). The CDR3 runs to 13 residues. Germline lookup yields CDR1 MGHRA and CDR2 YSYEKL. Trimming left V 4 bases short and J 4 bases short, with 9 bases between. The CDR3 spells CASSPPGADTQYF. In DNA form, the CDR3 reads TGCGCCAGCAGCCCCCCGGGGGCAGATACGCAGTATTTT.

V is TRBV18 and J is TRBJ2-5; D is perhaps TRBD1 (5 bases). V was shortened by 2 bases and J by 5 bases, with 12 bases between the two germline ends. CDR3 length: 14 residues. CDR1 and CDR2 from the germline V gene are KGHSH and LQKENI. For the CDR3, the DNA is TGTGCCAGCTCACCATATCCAGGGTCGGAGACCCAGTACTTC. It is translated as CASSPYPGSETQYF.

This chain joins TRBV7-3 and TRBJ1-1; D not certain. Trimming pared 3 bases from V and 0 bases from J, leaving 8 bases between. In germline, CDR1 is SGHTA, CDR2 FQGTGA. The CDR3 covers 14 residues. The CDR3 spells CASSLTSLNTEAFF. The CDR3 coding sequence is TGTGCCAGCAGCTTGACATCGCTGAACACTGAAGCTTTCTTT.

The genes are TRBV10-2 and TRBJ2-1; a weak D match, TRBD2 (6 bases). This CDR3 has 15 amino acids. CDR1 and CDR2 from the germline V gene are WSHSY and SAAADI. Trimming removed 2 bases at V and 0 bases at J, with 8 bases between. In DNA form, the CDR3 reads TGCGCCAGCAGTGAGGCGGGGAGCTCCTACAATGAGCAGTTCTTC. Protein product: CASSEAGSSYNEQFF.

V gene TRBV2 combines with J gene TRBJ1-6; TRBD1 might be the D (6 bases). Germline CDR1 is SNHLY and CDR2 is FYNNEI. V lost 11 bases to trimming and J lost 7 bases, with 18 bases between them. The CDR3 contains 14 residues. DNA for the CDR3: TGTGCCGGGAGGGGGGCTGGGACCAATTCACCCCTCCACTTT. Translating it yields CAGRGAGTNSPLHF.

The genes are TRBV15 and TRBJ2-5, with 11 bases that match TRBD2. CDR1 is LNHNV and CDR2 is YYDKDF in the germline V gene (reference sequence). The CDR3 has 17 amino acids. After removal of 5 bases from V and 4 bases from J, the junction contained 12 bases not matched to a gene. The CDR3 reads CATSAQLGSGGGETQYF. The CDR3 region has the DNA TGTGCCACCAGCGCCCAGCTGGGTAGCGGGGGGGGAGAGACCCAGTACTTC.

V and J are TRBV9 and TRBJ2-5; 10 bases are a match to TRBD2. With 5 bases clipped from V and 2 bases from J, the junction kept 6 bases outside the gene matches. CDR1 is SGDLS and CDR2 is YYNGEE in the germline V gene. The CDR3 spans 15 residues. CDR3 sequence reads: CASSSAGGFQETQYF. The CDR3 DNA reads as TGTGCCAGCAGTTCAGCGGGGGGGTTTCAAGAGACCCAGTACTTC.

The J gene is TRBJ2-7, the V gene TRBV18; TRBD1 aligns across 9 bases. V gave up 4 bases and J gave up 0 bases; unmatched junction bases: 4. Germline V lookup: CDR1 KGHSH, CDR2 LQKENI. The CDR3 is made up of 15 amino acids. CDR3 residues: CASSRTGGTSYEQYF. The CDR3 nucleotides are TGTGCCAGCTCACGCACAGGGGGCACCTCCTACGAGCAGTACTTC. Looking up the rest from reference TRBV18 and TRBJ2-7 gives the full variable domain: NAGVMQNPRHLVRRRGQEARLRCSPMKGHSHVYWYRQLPEEGLKFMVYLQKENIIDESGMPKERFSAEFPKEGPSILRIQQVVRGDSAAYFCASSRTGGTSYEQYFGPGTRLTVT.

The chain is built from TRBV5-5 and TRBJ1-6; 8 bases map to TRBD1. Germline CDR1 and CDR2: SGHKS and YYEKEE (reference sequence). J lost 10 bases, V lost 9 bases, and 9 bases had no gene match. The CDR3 contains 13 residues. The CDR3, as DNA: TGTGCCACAACCGGACAGGGTCAATCACCCCTCCACTTT. Amino acids: CATTGQGQSPLHF. Drawing the rest from reference TRBV5-5 and TRBJ1-6, the complete variable domain is DAGVTQSPTHLIKTRGQQVTLRCSPISGHKSVSWYQQVLGQGPQFIFQYYEKEERGRGNFPDRFSARQFPNYSSELNVNALLLGDSALYLCATTGQGQSPLHFGNGTRLTVT.

The genes are TRBV7-2 and TRBJ2-5; D might be TRBD2 (5 bases). V lost 5 bases and J lost 2, with 9 bases in between. The germline V gene has CDR1 SGHTA and CDR2 FQGNSA. The CDR3 sequence is 13 residues long. In nucleotides, the CDR3 is TGTGCCAGCAGCCCCGGGGTGCAAGAGACCCAGTACTTC. Its protein is CASSPGVQETQYF.

V gene TRBV6-5 combines with J gene TRBJ1-1, with D unclear. The CDR3 extends over 13 amino acids. V gave up 5 bases and J gave up 0 bases, with 7 bases separating them. CDR1 MNHEY and CDR2 SVGAGI come from the germline V gene. The CDR3 coding sequence is TGTGCCAGCAGTCCCTCAGTGAACACTGAAGCTTTCTTT. Residues: CASSPSVNTEAFF.

The CDR3 is CASSYAGGRETQYF. The CDR3 DNA is TGTGCCAGCAGTTACGCGGGAGGACGGGAGACCCAGTACTTC. The chain has TRBV5-4 and TRBJ2-5; TRBD2 matches 8 bases. V lost 5 bases, J lost 5 bases, and 8 bases stayed unmatched. The length of the CDR3 is 14 residues. CDR1 and CDR2 (germline): SGHNT, YYREEE (reference sequence).

V is TRBV5-6 and J is TRBJ2-5, with TRBD2 identical over 7 bases. Looked up from germline, CDR1 is SGHDT and CDR2 is YYEEEE. The CDR3 has 15 amino acids. The V gene end was trimmed by 0 bases and the J gene end by 5 bases; junction bases not matched to a gene: 7. Written as DNA, the CDR3 is TGTGCCAGCAGCTTGGTTGGGCGGGGGTTGGAGACCCAGTACTTC. Its protein product is CASSLVGRGLETQYF.

On this clone: One junction end disagrees with the germline gene, perhaps due to a read error. The J gene is TRBJ1-2, the V gene TRBV4-3, with D unresolved. Germline loops: CDR1 LGHNA, CDR2 YSLEER. The CDR3 is 12 residues long. The DNA for the CDR3 is TGCGCCAGCAGCCCATTCTCCGGTGCCCCACTCTTC. It specifies CASSPFSGAPLF.

This chain joins TRBV30 and TRBJ2-7; TRBD1 matches at 8 bases. This CDR3 has 15 amino acids. V lost 0 bases to trimming and J lost 3 bases; unmatched junction nucleotides: 7. Germline CDR1 is GTSNPN and CDR2 is SVGIG (reference sequence). In nucleotides, the CDR3 is TGTGCCTGGAGTGTACCATGGACAGGGCTCTACGAGCAGTACTTC. It specifies CAWSVPWTGLYEQYF.

Here the CDR3 reads CALKGEGRVYGYTF. The DNA for the CDR3 is TGTGCCCTCAAAGGGGAGGGTAGAGTCTATGGCTACACCTTC. The chain recombines TRBV30 with TRBJ1-2, with a possible D match to TRBD1 (5 bases). Trimming took 8 bases from V and 4 from J, leaving 20 bases between them. Germline values: CDR1 GTSNPN, CDR2 SVGIG (reference sequence). This CDR3 is built from 14 residues.

CDR3 sequence reads: CASSTTATSGNTIYF. The CDR3 region has the DNA TGTGCCAGTAGTACGACAGCGACCTCTGGAAACACCATATATTTT. V is TRBV19 and J is TRBJ1-3; tentative D call: TRBD1 (5 bases). V gave up 4 bases and J gave up 0 bases, with 10 bases separating them. Germline V gene lookup returns CDR1 LNHDA and CDR2 SQIVND (reference sequence). CDR3 length: 15 residues.

V is TRBV9 and J is TRBJ2-7; possible D gene TRBD2, 6 bases. CDR1 and CDR2 (germline): SGDLS, YYNGEE. This CDR3 region has 12 residues. V was cut by 0 bases and J by 10 bases, with 11 bases left in between. The CDR3 region is CASSVAGGIQYF. As DNA, the CDR3 is TGTGCCAGCAGCGTAGCGGGCGGGATACAGTACTTC.

This sequence joins TRBV10-3 and TRBJ1-1; D remains ambiguous. The CDR3 contains 13 residues. CDR1 is ENHRY and CDR2 is SYGVKD in the germline V gene. Trimming removed 7 bases at V and 0 bases at J, with 9 bases between. The CDR3 DNA follows: TGTGCCATCATACGGACTTTGAACACTGAAGCTTTCTTT. It is translated as CAIIRTLNTEAFF.